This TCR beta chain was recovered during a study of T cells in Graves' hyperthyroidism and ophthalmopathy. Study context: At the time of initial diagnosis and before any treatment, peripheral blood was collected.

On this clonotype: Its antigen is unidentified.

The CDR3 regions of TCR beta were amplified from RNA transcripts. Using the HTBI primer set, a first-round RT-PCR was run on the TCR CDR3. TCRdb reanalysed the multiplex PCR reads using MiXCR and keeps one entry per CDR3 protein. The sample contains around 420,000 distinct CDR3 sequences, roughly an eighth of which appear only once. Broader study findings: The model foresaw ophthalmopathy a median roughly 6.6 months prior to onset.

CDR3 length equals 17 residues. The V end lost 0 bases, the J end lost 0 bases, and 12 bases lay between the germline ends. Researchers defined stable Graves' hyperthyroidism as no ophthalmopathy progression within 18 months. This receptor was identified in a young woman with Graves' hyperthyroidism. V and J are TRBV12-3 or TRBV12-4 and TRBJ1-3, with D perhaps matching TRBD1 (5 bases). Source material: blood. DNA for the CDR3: TGTGCCAGCAGTTTAGCGGGAACAGGCTACTCTGGAAACACCATATATTTT. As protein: CASSLAGTGYSGNTIYF.